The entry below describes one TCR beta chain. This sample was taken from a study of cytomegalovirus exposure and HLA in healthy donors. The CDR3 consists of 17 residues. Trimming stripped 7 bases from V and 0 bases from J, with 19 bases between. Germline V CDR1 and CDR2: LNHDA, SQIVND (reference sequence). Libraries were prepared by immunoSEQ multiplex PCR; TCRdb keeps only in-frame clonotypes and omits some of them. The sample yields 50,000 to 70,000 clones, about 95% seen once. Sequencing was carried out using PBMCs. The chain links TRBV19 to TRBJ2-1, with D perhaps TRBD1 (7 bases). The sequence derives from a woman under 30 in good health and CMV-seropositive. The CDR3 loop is CASTTTSGGSSYNEQFF. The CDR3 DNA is TGTGCCAGTACCACGACCTCAGGGGGGAGCTCCTACAATGAGCAGTTCTTC.